This T cell receptor (beta chain) was captured by sequencing in a study of T cell repertoires in cytomegalovirus infection. Looking at the study overall: Alongside well-studied HLA-B-restricted CMV epitopes, recently identified HLA-C-restricted CMV epitopes were also used.

The CDR3 spans 16 residues. With 2 bases clipped from V and 0 bases from J, the junction kept 8 bases outside the gene matches. Germline assignment: CDR1 SGHRS and CDR2 YFSETQ. For this clonotype: Its antigen is undetermined.

TCRdb used MiXCR to reprocess the reads, holding one entry per CDR3 protein. Seen here are some 900,000 distinct CDR3 sequences, 32% observed once, and the top ten hold under 15%. The source is a human donor in good health (CMV status not recorded). Some clones in this sample may be carry-over from other donors' samples. The V gene is TRBV5-1, the J gene TRBJ2-7; 7 bases line up with TRBD1. This specimen consisted of cultured CD8+ T cells from PBMCs, obtained from culture after CMV antigen stimulation. DNA of the CDR3: TGCGCCAGCAGCTTCGTCCCGGGACAGAGCTCCTACGAGCAGTACTTC. Residues: CASSFVPGQSSYEQYF. Together with reference TRBV5-1 and TRBJ2-7, the CDR3 gives the full variable domain: KAGVTQTPRYLIKTRGQQVTLSCSPISGHRSVSWYQQTPGQGLQFLFEYFSETQRNKGNFPGRFSGRQFSNSRSEMNVSTLELGDSALYLCASSFVPGQSSYEQYFGPGTRLTVT.